This is a list of T cell receptor beta chains from one sample in a study of control samples from healthy donors and cancer patients. The data were produced by immunoSEQ multiplex PCR, yet TCRdb's version contains in-frame clones alone and is incomplete. The table records some 130,000 clones, 90% of them present only once. Material for sequencing was blood. These receptors came from a man between 40 and 49 years old in good health. Each CDR3 is given with its conserved first and last residue. A D gene is named only where the DNA matches it firmly. Clone size is stated in some rows and not others, as once, few, many or a class when expanded.

v_gene,d_gene,j_gene,abundance,CDR3aa,CDR3nt
TRBV5-1,.,TRBJ1-3,.,CASSPPGGGFGNTIYF,TGCGCCAGCAGCCCTCCTGGGGGGGGCTTTGGAAACACCATATATTTT
TRBV30,.,TRBJ1-4,.,CAWSARTVKKEKLFF,TGTGCCTGGAGTGCTAGGACAGTAAAGAAGGAAAAACTGTTTTTT
TRBV18,.,TRBJ2-7,.,CASSPDRTYEQYF,TGTGCCAGCTCTCCGGACAGAACCTACGAGCAGTACTTC
TRBV30,.,TRBJ2-7,.,CAWSWGTAYEQYF,TGTGCCTGGAGCTGGGGTACGGCCTACGAGCAGTACTTC
TRBV5-1,.,TRBJ2-1,.,CASSLEAASSYNEQFF,TGCGCCAGCAGCTTGGAAGCGGCCAGCTCCTACAATGAGCAGTTCTTC
TRBV28,TRBD1,TRBJ1-1,.,CASSSGQDHTEAFF,TGTGCCAGCAGTTCGGGACAGGACCACACTGAAGCTTTCTTT
TRBV2,TRBD1,TRBJ1-6,.,CASSGETGKRSYNSPLHF,TGTGCCAGCAGTGGCGAGACAGGGAAGAGGTCCTATAATTCACCCCTCCACTTT
TRBV6-2/TRBV6-3,.,TRBJ2-3,.,CASSSYTDTQYF,TGTGCCAGCAGCTCTTACACAGATACGCAGTATTTT
TRBV2,.,TRBJ2-1,.,CASSVIRDGEQFF,TGTGCCAGCAGTGTAATTCGAGATGGTGAGCAGTTCTTC
TRBV24-1,TRBD2,TRBJ2-3,.,CATSDRTPGGEGPDTQYF,TGTGCCACCAGTGACCGGACCCCCGGCGGGGAGGGTCCAGATACGCAGTATTTT
TRBV6-5,.,TRBJ1-3,.,CASSYSSGSGNTIYF,TGTGCCAGCAGTTACTCGTCTGGTTCTGGAAACACCATATATTTT
TRBV19,.,TRBJ1-2,.,CASKGTAISYGYTF,TGTGCCTCAAAGGGGACGGCTATTAGTTATGGCTACACCTTC
TRBV29-1,TRBD2,TRBJ2-7,.,CSGWGGDAYYEQYF,TGCAGCGGCTGGGGGGGGGACGCATACTACGAGCAGTACTTC
TRBV19,.,TRBJ1-5,.,CASSISGENQPQHF,TGTGCCAGTAGTATCTCGGGGGAGAATCAGCCCCAGCATTTT
TRBV4-2,.,TRBJ1-6,.,CASSQGSSYNSPLHF,TGTGCCAGCAGCCAAGGCAGCTCCTATAATTCACCCCTCCACTTT
TRBV11-2,.,TRBJ2-7,.,CASSFEPSYEQYF,TGTGCCAGCAGCTTTGAACCCTCCTACGAGCAGTACTTC
TRBV5-4,.,TRBJ2-1,.,CASKGGGEQFF,TGTGCCAGTAAAGGGGGGGGTGAGCAGTTCTTC
TRBV10-2,.,TRBJ1-2,.,CASSIVQGNYGYTF,TGCGCCAGCAGTATCGTACAGGGAAACTATGGCTACACCTTC
TRBV6-5,TRBD1,TRBJ1-6,.,CASGDRGDSPLHF,TGTGCCAGCGGAGACAGGGGGGATTCACCCCTCCACTTT
TRBV4-1,.,TRBJ2-2,few,CASRPLSSGGELFF,TGCGCCAGCAGACCCCTATCCTCCGGTGGGGAGCTGTTTTTT
TRBV3-1/TRBV3-2,.,TRBJ1-5,.,CASSQSMGQPQHF,TGTGCCAGCAGCCAAAGTATGGGTCAGCCCCAGCATTTT
TRBV3-1/TRBV3-2,.,TRBJ1-6,.,CASRRGPSLGNSPLHF,TGTGCCAGCAGGAGGGGACCCTCGCTGGGGAATTCACCCCTCCACTTT
TRBV7-8,.,TRBJ1-1,.,CASSLGRLNTEAFF,TGTGCCAGCAGCTTAGGAAGACTGAACACTGAAGCTTTCTTT
TRBV27,.,TRBJ1-6,.,CASSRGPEYNSPLHF,TGTGCCAGCAGTCGGGGACCAGAATATAATTCACCCCTCCACTTT